A single T cell receptor beta chain is shown here with its context. Antigen specificity is unknown. The data are from a study of cytomegalovirus exposure and HLA in healthy donors. Study information: From about 179 million T cells, an earlier analysis saw approximately 110 million unique TCR beta sequences. Findings and limits, study-wide: In vitro work confirmed that three CMV-associated chains recognize CMV antigens. Earlier analysis yielded a pattern in which most TCR beta V segments were productive about 90% or about 30% of the time. A later analysis linked a missense variant in DCLRE1C to the trimming of TCR beta V and J genes.

This PCR relied on a set of 60 Vbeta primers and 13 Jbeta primers. Clones were read by immunoSEQ multiplex PCR, and TCRdb kept only the in-frame ones, dropping some. The top ten clones hold about 3.4% of a sample with around 200,000 clones, under 85% of them seen once. The V gene's germline CDR1 is SGDLS and CDR2 YYNGEE. CDR3 size: 15 residues. The V gene end was trimmed by 2 bases and the J gene end by 8 bases; junction bases not matched to a gene: 7. The clonotype originates from a female donor in good health and CMV-seronegative. The rearrangement links TRBV9 to TRBJ1-4; 9 bases are shared with TRBD1. The sample taken for sequencing was PBMCs. The CDR3 DNA reads TGTGCCAGCAGCGTGGTTGTGGGACAGGGAGAAAAACTGTTTTTT. It translates to CASSVVVGQGEKLFF.